This TCR beta chain was profiled in a study of vaccination and CD4 T cells after COVID-19. Study-level information: Two of the convalescents were Hispanic, and the group consisted of six males and four females.

This clonotype appeared a few times. Its matching antigen is unknown. Cultured CD4+ T cell DNA underwent sequencing with the Oncomine TCR Beta short-read assay. In TCRdb, the PCR reads were re-called with MiXCR into one record per CDR3 protein. The data hold about 18,000 distinct CDR3 sequences, with 50% observed a single time. As to treatment: approximately 9-day PBMC culture with coronavirus spike peptide pools or control peptides (ViraFEST assay). Germline CDR1 SGHNT, CDR2 YYREEE (reference sequence). The CDR3 contains 14 residues. Trimming took 2 bases from V and 8 from J, leaving 16 bases between them.

The rearrangement links TRBV5-4 to TRBJ1-2; weak D call: TRBD1 (5 bases). The sequence was collected from a human donor who had recovered from COVID-19. The specimen sequenced was CD4+ T cells from blood, cultured in vitro. The chain's CDR3 is CASSFVSRRDGYTF. The CDR3 nucleotides read TGTGCCAGCAGCTTCGTCAGCCGAAGGGACGGCTACACCTTC.